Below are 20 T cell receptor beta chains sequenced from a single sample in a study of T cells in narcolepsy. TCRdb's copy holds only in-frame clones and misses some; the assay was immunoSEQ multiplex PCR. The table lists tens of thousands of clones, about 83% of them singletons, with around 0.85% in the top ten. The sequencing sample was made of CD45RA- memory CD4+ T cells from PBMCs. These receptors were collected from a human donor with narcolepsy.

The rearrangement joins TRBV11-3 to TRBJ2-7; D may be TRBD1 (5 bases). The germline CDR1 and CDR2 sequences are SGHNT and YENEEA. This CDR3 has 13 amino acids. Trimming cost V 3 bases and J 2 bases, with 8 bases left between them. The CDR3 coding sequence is TGTGCCAGCAGCTTCCGGACAACCTACGAGCAGTACTTC. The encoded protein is CASSFRTTYEQYF.

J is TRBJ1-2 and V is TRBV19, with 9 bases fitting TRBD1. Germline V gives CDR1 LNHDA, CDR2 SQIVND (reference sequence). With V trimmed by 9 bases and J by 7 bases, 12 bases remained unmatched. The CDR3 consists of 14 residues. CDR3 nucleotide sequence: TGTGCCAGCCGATGGGAGGACAGGGGTGGTGGCTACACCTTC. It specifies CASRWEDRGGGYTF.

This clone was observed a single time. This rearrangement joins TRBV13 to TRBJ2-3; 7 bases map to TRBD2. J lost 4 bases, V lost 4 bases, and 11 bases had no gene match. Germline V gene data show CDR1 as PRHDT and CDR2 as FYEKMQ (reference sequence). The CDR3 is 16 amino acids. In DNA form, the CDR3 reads TGTGCCAGCAGCTCCCGAGAAGCGGGGAGGTCAGATACGCAGTATTTT. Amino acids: CASSSREAGRSDTQYF. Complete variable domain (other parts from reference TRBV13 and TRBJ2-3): AAGVIQSPRHLIKEKRETATLKCYPIPRHDTVYWYQQGPGQDPQFLISFYEKMQSDKGSIPDRFSAQQFSDYHSELNMSSLELGDSALYFCASSSREAGRSDTQYFGPGTRLTVL.

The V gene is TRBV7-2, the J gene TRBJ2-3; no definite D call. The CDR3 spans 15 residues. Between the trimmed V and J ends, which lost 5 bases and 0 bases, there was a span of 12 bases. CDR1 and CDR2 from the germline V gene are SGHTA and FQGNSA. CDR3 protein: CASSQSGYSTDTQYF. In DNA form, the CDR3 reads TGTGCCAGCAGCCAGTCAGGTTACAGCACAGATACGCAGTATTTT.

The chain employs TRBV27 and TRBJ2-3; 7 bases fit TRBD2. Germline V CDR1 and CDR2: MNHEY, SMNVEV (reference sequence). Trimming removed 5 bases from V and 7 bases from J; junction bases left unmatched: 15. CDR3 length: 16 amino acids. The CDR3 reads CASSATGTMKAHTQYF. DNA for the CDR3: TGTGCCAGCAGTGCAACCGGGACTATGAAAGCTCATACGCAGTATTTT.

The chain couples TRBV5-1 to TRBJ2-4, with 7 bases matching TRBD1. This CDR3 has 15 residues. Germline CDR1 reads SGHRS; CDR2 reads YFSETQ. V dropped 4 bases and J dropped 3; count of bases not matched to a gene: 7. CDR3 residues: CASSHLRDSKNIQYF. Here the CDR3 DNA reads TGCGCCAGCAGCCACCTCCGGGACAGCAAAAACATTCAGTACTTC.

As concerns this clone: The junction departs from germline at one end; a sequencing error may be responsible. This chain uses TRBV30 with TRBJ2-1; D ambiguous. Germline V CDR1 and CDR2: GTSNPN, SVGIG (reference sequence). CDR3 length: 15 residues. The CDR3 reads CARSPPSPVTGEQFF. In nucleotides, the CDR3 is TGTGCCCGGAGTCCACCCTCTCCAGTTACTGGTGAGCAGTTCTTC.

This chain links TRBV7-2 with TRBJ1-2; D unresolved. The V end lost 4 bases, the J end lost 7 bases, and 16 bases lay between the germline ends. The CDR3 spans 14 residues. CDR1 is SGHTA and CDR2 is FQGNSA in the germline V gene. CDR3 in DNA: TGTGCCAGCAGCTCCCCCCTGTTGGCGGGTGGCTACACCTTC. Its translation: CASSSPLLAGGYTF.

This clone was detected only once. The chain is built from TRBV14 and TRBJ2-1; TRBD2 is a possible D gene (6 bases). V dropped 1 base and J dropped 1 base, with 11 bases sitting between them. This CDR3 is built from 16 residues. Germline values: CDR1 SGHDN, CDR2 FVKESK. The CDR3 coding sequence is TGTGCCAGCAGCCAAGCTGGGCGGGGATCCTACAATGAGCAGTTCTTC. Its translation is CASSQAGRGSYNEQFF.

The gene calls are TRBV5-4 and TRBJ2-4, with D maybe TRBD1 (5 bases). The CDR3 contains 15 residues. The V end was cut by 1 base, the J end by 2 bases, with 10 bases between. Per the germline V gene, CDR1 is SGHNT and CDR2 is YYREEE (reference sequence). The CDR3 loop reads CASSLTGLSKNIQYF. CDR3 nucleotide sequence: TGTGCCAGCAGCTTGACAGGATTATCCAAAAACATTCAGTACTTC.

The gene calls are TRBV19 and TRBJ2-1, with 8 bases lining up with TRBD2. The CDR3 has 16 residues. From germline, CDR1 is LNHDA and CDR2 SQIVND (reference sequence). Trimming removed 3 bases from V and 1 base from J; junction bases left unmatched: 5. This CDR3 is CASSIPGGGSYNEQFF. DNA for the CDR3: TGTGCCAGTAGTATCCCCGGGGGGGGATCCTACAATGAGCAGTTCTTC.

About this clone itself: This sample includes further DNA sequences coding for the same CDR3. The CDR3 DNA reads TGTGCCAGCAGCCAAGGGGGGGCAGGTCAGGGCATTCAGTACTTC. Translated: CASSQGGAGQGIQYF. The chain uses TRBV4-2 and TRBJ2-4; D is perhaps TRBD1 or TRBD2 (6 bases each). V gave up 1 base and J gave up 9 bases, with 16 bases separating them. The CDR3 consists of 15 residues. The germline gives CDR1 LGHNA, CDR2 YNFKEQ.

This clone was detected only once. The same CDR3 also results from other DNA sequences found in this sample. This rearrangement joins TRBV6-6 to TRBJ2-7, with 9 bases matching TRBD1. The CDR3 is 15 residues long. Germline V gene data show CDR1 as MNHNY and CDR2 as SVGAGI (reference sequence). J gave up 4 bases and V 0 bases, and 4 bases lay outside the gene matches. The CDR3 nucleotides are TGTGCCAGCAGTTACTCGGGACAGGGTGGTTACGAGCAGTACTTC. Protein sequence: CASSYSGQGGYEQYF.

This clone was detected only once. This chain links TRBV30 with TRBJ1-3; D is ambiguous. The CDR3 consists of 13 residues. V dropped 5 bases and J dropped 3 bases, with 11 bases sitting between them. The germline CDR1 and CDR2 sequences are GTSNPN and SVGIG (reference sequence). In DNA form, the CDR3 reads TGTGCCTGGGAGGCGAAACTTGGAAACACCATATATTTT. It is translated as CAWEAKLGNTIYF.

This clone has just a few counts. The chain's CDR3 is CASSPDGFYEQYF. For the CDR3, the DNA is TGTGCCAGCAGCCCGGACGGATTCTACGAGCAGTACTTC. The rearrangement links TRBV7-2 to TRBJ2-7; D remains unclear. Deletions cut 5 bases from V and 3 bases from J, with 11 bases between. Per the germline V gene, CDR1 is SGHTA and CDR2 is FQGNSA. This CDR3 is built from 13 residues.

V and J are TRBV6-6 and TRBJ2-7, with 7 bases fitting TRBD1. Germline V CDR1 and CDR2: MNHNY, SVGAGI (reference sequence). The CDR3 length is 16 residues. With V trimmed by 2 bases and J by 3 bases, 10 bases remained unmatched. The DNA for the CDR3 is TGTGCCAGCAGTTACCACAGACAGGGAGTGGTCTACGAGCAGTACTTC. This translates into CASSYHRQGVVYEQYF.

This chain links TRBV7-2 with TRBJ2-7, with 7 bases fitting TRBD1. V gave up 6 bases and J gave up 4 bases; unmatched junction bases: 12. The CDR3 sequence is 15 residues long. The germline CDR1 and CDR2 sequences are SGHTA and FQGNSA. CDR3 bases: TGTGCCAGCAGTTTTGGACAGGACTCGATTTACGAGCAGTACTTC. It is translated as CASSFGQDSIYEQYF.

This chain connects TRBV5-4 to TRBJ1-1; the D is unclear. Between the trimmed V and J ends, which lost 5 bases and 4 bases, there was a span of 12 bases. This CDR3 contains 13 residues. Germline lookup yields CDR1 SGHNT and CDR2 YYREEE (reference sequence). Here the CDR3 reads CASRPLDVTEAFF. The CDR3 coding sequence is TGTGCCAGCAGACCCCTTGATGTCACTGAAGCTTTCTTT.

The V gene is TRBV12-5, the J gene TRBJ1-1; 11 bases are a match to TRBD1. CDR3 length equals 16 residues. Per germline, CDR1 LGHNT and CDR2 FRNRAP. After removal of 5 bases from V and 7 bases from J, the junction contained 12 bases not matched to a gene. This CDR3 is CASGIPGQGARNEAFF. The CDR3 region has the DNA TGTGCTAGTGGTATCCCAGGACAGGGGGCGCGGAATGAAGCTTTCTTT.

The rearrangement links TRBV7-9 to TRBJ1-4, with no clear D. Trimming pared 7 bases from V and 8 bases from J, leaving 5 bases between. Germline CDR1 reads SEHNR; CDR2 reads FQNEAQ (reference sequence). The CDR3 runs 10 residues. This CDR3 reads CASNTEKLFF. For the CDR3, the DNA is TGTGCCAGCAATACCGAAAAACTGTTTTTT.